Below, 29 T cell receptor beta chains from the same sample are listed, as sequenced in a study of blood T cell repertoires in COVID-19. Using immunoSEQ multiplex PCR, the repertoire was profiled, and TCRdb retains in-frame clones only, with some absent. Of about 250,000 clones in the sample, around 82% were seen once. Sequencing used PBMCs or T cells enriched from blood (not recorded which). These receptors were collected from a man in his forties or fifties who had recovered from COVID-19.

This clone was seen just once. This chain joins TRBV29-1 and TRBJ2-3, with a tentative D call TRBD1 (8 bases). The CDR3 loop spans 19 amino acids. Germline V gene lookup returns CDR1 SQVTM and CDR2 ANQGSEA. Trimming took off 3 bases at V and 2 bases at J, with 27 bases between the two ends. CDR3 in DNA: TGCAGCGTTGACCACCCCTACCAAGGACAGGGAGGGGACACAGATACGCAGTATTTT. It translates to CSVDHPYQGQGGDTDTQYF.

The chain recombines TRBV10-1 with TRBJ2-7, with 7 bases fitting TRBD2. V lost 4 bases, J lost 3 bases, and 9 bases stayed unmatched. The CDR3 is 15 residues long. Germline CDR1 is WNHNN and CDR2 is SYGVQD (reference sequence). Written as DNA, the CDR3 is TGCGCCAGCAGTGCGACGGGAGGCTTGATCTACGAGCAGTACTTC. Protein product: CASSATGGLIYEQYF.

In this sample, this clone turned up a few times. The chain recombines TRBV5-6 with TRBJ2-2; tentatively, D is TRBD2 (6 bases). Germline CDR1 is SGHDT and CDR2 is YYEEEE. This CDR3 is built from 16 residues. Trimming stripped 4 bases from V and 1 base from J, with 14 bases between. The CDR3 protein is CASSPGGGLNTGELFF. The CDR3 DNA is TGTGCCAGCAGCCCCGGTGGGGGGTTGAACACCGGGGAGCTGTTTTTT.

J is TRBJ2-1 and V is TRBV3-1 (or the pseudogene TRBV3-2); 10 nucleotides agree with TRBD2. With 4 bases clipped from V and 2 bases from J, the junction kept 2 bases outside the gene matches. The CDR3 sequence is 15 residues long. From germline, CDR1 is LGHDT and CDR2 YNNKEL (reference sequence). Written as DNA, the CDR3 is TGTGCCAGCAGCCGGACTAGCGGTACCTACAATGAGCAGTTCTTC. Its protein product is CASSRTSGTYNEQFF.

V and J are TRBV6-2 or TRBV6-3 and TRBJ2-7; D possibly corresponds to TRBD1 (5 bases). V lost 2 bases and J 6 bases, leaving 20 bases between the germline ends. CDR3 length: 16 amino acids. Germline loops: CDR1 MNHEY, CDR2 SVGEGT. This CDR3 reads CASSYGASSFLSEQYF. The CDR3 DNA reads TGTGCCAGCAGTTACGGGGCATCTAGTTTCCTCAGCGAGCAGTACTTC.

This clone was found a few times. The chain is built from TRBV10-3 and TRBJ1-1, with 8 bases identical to TRBD1. V shed 9 bases and J 5 bases; nucleotides not matched to a gene: 8. The CDR3 is made up of 13 amino acids. CDR1 and CDR2 (germline): ENHRY, SYGVKD. Here the CDR3 DNA reads TGTGCCATAACGACAGGGGAGGGGACTGAAGCTTTCTTT. Amino acid sequence: CAITTGEGTEAFF.

The V gene is TRBV5-6, the J gene TRBJ2-7, with D possibly being TRBD1 (5 bases). V lost 4 bases to trimming and J lost 1 base, with 18 bases between them. Germline loops: CDR1 SGHDT, CDR2 YYEEEE. This CDR3 is built from 16 residues. CDR3 sequence (DNA): TGTGCCAGCAGCCCCTGGGGCGCACAGCGTTCCTACGAGCAGTACTTC. It encodes CASSPWGAQRSYEQYF. Full variable domain (remainder filled in from reference TRBV5-6 and TRBJ2-7): DAGVTQSPTHLIKTRGQQVTLRCSPKSGHDTVSWYQQALGQGPQFIFQYYEEEERQRGNFPDRFSGHQFPNYSSELNVNALLLGDSALYLCASSPWGAQRSYEQYFGPGTRLTVT.

The chain employs TRBV18 and TRBJ2-1, with D possibly TRBD2 on 6 matching bases. The CDR3 contains 16 residues. The germline V and J ends were trimmed by 0 bases and 2 bases, with 11 bases remaining between them. CDR1 and CDR2 from the germline V gene are KGHSH and LQKENI. CDR3: CASSPPGVAAYNEQFF. The CDR3 DNA follows: TGTGCCAGCTCACCACCGGGAGTAGCGGCCTACAATGAGCAGTTCTTC.

The rearrangement uses TRBV28 and TRBJ2-7; D might be TRBD1 (6 bases). This CDR3 has 15 amino acids. Per germline, CDR1 MDHEN and CDR2 SYDVKM. V was pared by 5 bases and J by 0 bases, with 14 bases between. CDR3 DNA: TGTGCCAGCAGTCCTGTACAGGGCTCCTCCTACGAGCAGTACTTC. Translating gives CASSPVQGSSYEQYF.

This rearrangement joins TRBV6-5 to TRBJ2-7; 10 bases align to TRBD2. The CDR3 totals 13 residues. The trim removed 5 bases at V and 7 bases at J, leaving 5 bases unmatched. Germline V gene data show CDR1 as MNHEY and CDR2 as SVGAGI. DNA for the CDR3: TGTGCCAGCAGTAGCGGGGGGGCGGGGGAGCAGTACTTC. Translating it yields CASSSGGAGEQYF.

This clone has a handful of counts. The CDR3 is CASSSRTGSPDTQYF. CDR3 bases: TGTGCCAGCAGCTCGCGGACAGGAAGCCCAGATACGCAGTATTTT. The V call is TRBV5-4, the J call TRBJ2-3; 7 bases fit TRBD1. This CDR3 comprises 15 residues. Germline CDR1 and CDR2: SGHNT and YYREEE (reference sequence). After removal of 3 bases from V and 4 bases from J, the junction contained 8 bases not matched to a gene. The full variable domain, its missing parts supplied by reference TRBV5-4 and TRBJ2-3, is ETGVTQSPTHLIKTRGQQVTLRCSSQSGHNTVSWYQQALGQGPQFIFQYYREEENGRGNFPPRFSGLQFPNYSSELNVNALELDDSALYLCASSSRTGSPDTQYFGPGTRLTVL.

The rearrangement uses TRBV5-4 and TRBJ2-5, with 9 bases fitting TRBD1. This CDR3 contains 15 residues. The germline gives CDR1 SGHNT, CDR2 YYREEE (reference sequence). V was clipped by 4 bases and J by 2 bases; unmatched bases: 6. CDR3 amino acids: CASSPGQGFQETQYF. CDR3 nucleotides: TGTGCCAGCAGCCCGGGACAGGGCTTTCAAGAGACCCAGTACTTC.

V usage is TRBV6-5 and J usage is TRBJ1-6; the D gene is possibly TRBD1 (5 bases). The CDR3 is 14 residues long. V shed 11 bases and J shed 0 bases, with 11 bases lying between them. Per the germline V gene, CDR1 is MNHEY and CDR2 is SVGAGI. The DNA of the CDR3 is TGTGCCGTACGGGGGAGCTCCTATAATTCACCCCTCCACTTT. Residues: CAVRGSSYNSPLHF.

The V call is TRBV5-6, the J call TRBJ1-3, with TRBD1 identical over 8 bases. CDR3 length: 13 amino acids. Germline trimming cut 4 bases from V and 10 bases from J; bases unmatched to any gene: 7. In germline, CDR1 is SGHDT, CDR2 YYEEEE. CDR3 DNA: TGTGCCAGCAGCGCGACGGACAGGGTAACCATATATTTT. Translated, it gives CASSATDRVTIYF.

This rearrangement joins TRBV19 to TRBJ1-1; possibly TRBD1 for D (5 bases). This CDR3 region has 13 residues. V shed 5 bases and J shed 7 bases, with 14 bases lying between them. The germline CDR1 and CDR2 sequences are LNHDA and SQIVND (reference sequence). The CDR3 nucleotides read TGTGCCAGTAGTGTCGACAGACAGAATGAAGCTTTCTTT. This sequence encodes CASSVDRQNEAFF.

The rearrangement links TRBV5-1 to TRBJ1-2; weak D call: TRBD1 (5 bases). Germline lookup yields CDR1 SGHRS and CDR2 YFSETQ. The germline V and J ends were trimmed by 5 bases and 6 bases, with 17 bases remaining between them. The CDR3 is made up of 14 amino acids. The CDR3 DNA is TGCGCCAGCAGTAGGGGCCTCCAGATAGATGGCTACACCTTC. Encoded protein: CASSRGLQIDGYTF.

The chain recombines TRBV27 with TRBJ2-3, with TRBD2 matching 10 bases. CDR3 length equals 15 residues. CDR1 and CDR2 from the germline V gene are MNHEY and SMNVEV (reference sequence). V was clipped by 3 bases and J by 6 bases; unmatched bases: 6. The CDR3 bases are TGTGCCAGCAGTTTTTTGCTAGCGGGAGCTGATACGCAGTATTTT. The encoded protein is CASSFLLAGADTQYF.

The rearrangement joins TRBV27 to TRBJ2-1, with TRBD2 matching 11 bases. V lost 8 bases, J lost 7 bases, and 13 bases stayed unmatched. Germline V CDR1 and CDR2: MNHEY, SMNVEV (reference sequence). This CDR3 region has 16 residues. CDR3 region: CASAHLIAGGRNEQFF. The CDR3 nucleotides are TGTGCCAGCGCACACCTAATAGCGGGGGGGAGGAATGAGCAGTTCTTC.

This chain uses TRBV7-8 with TRBJ1-5; 9 bases are a match to TRBD1. V gave up 3 bases and J gave up 0 bases; unmatched junction bases: 6. This CDR3 contains 17 residues. Germline loops: CDR1 SGHVS, CDR2 FQNEAQ. CDR3 amino acids: CASSFGQGWNSNQPQHF. DNA for the CDR3: TGTGCCAGCAGCTTTGGACAGGGGTGGAATAGCAATCAGCCCCAGCATTTT.

This chain links TRBV6-5 with TRBJ2-2; 8 bases align to TRBD1. The CDR3 has 16 residues. The germline CDR1 and CDR2 sequences are MNHEY and SVGAGI. V was clipped by 0 bases and J by 6 bases; unmatched bases: 6. Here the CDR3 reads CASSYSGRGQAGELFF. CDR3 nucleotides: TGTGCCAGCAGTTACTCCGGCAGGGGGCAGGCCGGGGAGCTGTTTTTT.

The chain employs TRBV10-1 and TRBJ2-7; tentatively, D is TRBD2 (5 bases). The V gene's germline CDR1 is WNHNN and CDR2 SYGVQD (reference sequence). This CDR3 has 11 residues. V lost 4 bases and J 6 bases, leaving 7 bases between the germline ends. CDR3 nucleotide sequence: TGCGCCAGCAGTGCGGGGAGCGAGCAGTACTTC. Its protein product is CASSAGSEQYF.

This sequence joins TRBV18 and TRBJ1-1, with a possible D match to TRBD1 (5 bases). This CDR3 has 16 residues. CDR1 KGHSH and CDR2 LQKENI come from the germline V gene. Trimming removed 0 bases at V and 0 bases at J, with 11 bases between. CDR3 sequence: CASSPPRGGMNTEAFF. DNA of the CDR3: TGTGCCAGCTCACCACCGCGGGGGGGGATGAACACTGAAGCTTTCTTT.

The rearrangement links TRBV11-3 to TRBJ1-1; D is unclear. CDR3 length equals 15 residues. The V and J ends lost 0 bases and 4 bases respectively, with 12 bases between them. Per the germline V gene, CDR1 is SGHNT and CDR2 is YENEEA. For the CDR3, the DNA is TGTGCCAGCAGCTTAGATCGGGGTGGAGGCACTGAAGCTTTCTTT. As protein: CASSLDRGGGTEAFF.

This clone has a handful of counts. V gene TRBV6-2 or TRBV6-3 combines with J gene TRBJ2-1; TRBD2 matches at 7 bases. Germline trimming cut 4 bases from V and 9 bases from J; bases unmatched to any gene: 12. Germline lookup yields CDR1 MNHEY and CDR2 SVGEGT. This CDR3 has 15 residues. Here the CDR3 DNA reads TGTGCCAGCAGTTCCCTAACGCGGGGGAACGTTGAGCAGTTCTTC. This translates into CASSSLTRGNVEQFF.

This clone was detected once. The chain carries TRBV20-1 and TRBJ2-2; D call uncertain. Germline V gives CDR1 DFQATT, CDR2 SNEGSKA (reference sequence). V gave up 3 bases and J gave up 6 bases, with 5 bases separating them. The CDR3 sequence is 11 residues long. CDR3 bases: TGCAGTGCTAGTCGAGCCGGGGAGCTGTTTTTT. Amino acid sequence: CSASRAGELFF.

The chain links TRBV4-2 to TRBJ2-7; TRBD1 agrees at 9 bases. The CDR3 length is 14 residues. Germline CDR1 and CDR2: LGHNA and YNFKEQ. Trimming at V came to 5 bases and at J to 1 base, leaving 3 bases not matched to a gene. CDR3 in amino acids: CASSAGTGSYEQYF. The DNA for the CDR3 is TGTGCCAGCAGCGCCGGGACAGGGTCCTACGAGCAGTACTTC.

The chain carries TRBV4-2 and TRBJ2-1, with 16 bases that match TRBD2. The J segment lost 6 bases and the V segment lost 5 bases, leaving 7 bases of the junction unmatched. The CDR3 loop spans 17 amino acids. CDR1 is LGHNA, CDR2 YNFKEQ, per germline. This CDR3 is CASSFGTSGGARNEQFF. CDR3 sequence (DNA): TGTGCCAGCAGCTTCGGGACTAGCGGGGGGGCTCGCAATGAGCAGTTCTTC.

The J gene is TRBJ2-1, the V gene TRBV9, with D hard to call. CDR3 length equals 13 residues. Germline V lookup: CDR1 SGDLS, CDR2 YYNGEE. The ends were cut back, 3 bases at V and 5 bases at J, with 9 bases in the middle. The CDR3 reads CASSGAWDNEQFF. The CDR3 bases are TGTGCCAGCAGCGGGGCCTGGGACAATGAGCAGTTCTTC.

The chain has TRBV6-1 and TRBJ1-1, with a tentative D call TRBD1 (5 bases). The germline V gene encodes CDR1 MNHNS and CDR2 SASEGT. The CDR3 consists of 13 residues. The V end lost 3 bases, the J end lost 4 bases, and 9 bases lay between the germline ends. Written as DNA, the CDR3 is TGTGCCAGCAGTGATATGCAGGGCACTGAAGCTTTCTTT. Amino acids: CASSDMQGTEAFF.